The sequence of this T cell receptor beta chain was determined in a study of T cells in Graves' hyperthyroidism and ophthalmopathy. The wider study: Peripheral blood was collected at initial diagnosis, before any treatment.

Trimming cost V 6 bases and J 7 bases, with 16 bases left between them. The CDR3 is 14 amino acids. Germline V lookup: CDR1 DFQATT, CDR2 SNEGSKA (reference sequence). RNA transcripts were the template for amplifying TCR beta CDR3 regions. Initially, a first-round RT-PCR of the TCR CDR3 employed the HTBI primer set. TCRdb fed the multiplex PCR reads into MiXCR, producing one record per CDR3 protein. Here the sample spans 600,000 to 750,000 distinct CDR3 sequences, roughly a sixth being singletons. The sample comprised blood. The J gene is TRBJ1-6, the V gene TRBV20-1; D is ambiguous. This sequence originates from a man in his fifties with Graves' hyperthyroidism. The CDR3 is CSASSWDSNSPLHF. CDR3 bases: TGCAGTGCGTCGTCGTGGGATTCGAATTCACCCCTCCACTTT.